The following is a TCR beta chain sequence with its context. The data derive from a study of T cell clusters in autoimmune cytopenias. TRB was amplified by touch-down multiplex PCR, primer pools A and B combined. Following a re-call of the multiplex PCR reads, TCRdb has one entry per CDR3 protein and lacks DNA. In all, the sample yields some 6,900 distinct CDR3 sequences. TRB amplification used 250 ng of peripheral blood genomic DNA. These sequences were also reported in another study, on T cell repertoires in aging, cancer and after chemotherapy. That source reports: Donor ages fell into six groups from 30 or younger up to 70 or older.

Specimen: peripheral blood. The TCR comes from a human donor in good health.

CDR3 protein: CASSPGESTDTQYF. The rearrangement joins TRBV18 to TRBJ2-3; TCRdb calls TRBD1, which cannot be checked without DNA. Germline lookup yields CDR1 KGHSH and CDR2 LQKENI. The CDR3 runs to 14 residues.